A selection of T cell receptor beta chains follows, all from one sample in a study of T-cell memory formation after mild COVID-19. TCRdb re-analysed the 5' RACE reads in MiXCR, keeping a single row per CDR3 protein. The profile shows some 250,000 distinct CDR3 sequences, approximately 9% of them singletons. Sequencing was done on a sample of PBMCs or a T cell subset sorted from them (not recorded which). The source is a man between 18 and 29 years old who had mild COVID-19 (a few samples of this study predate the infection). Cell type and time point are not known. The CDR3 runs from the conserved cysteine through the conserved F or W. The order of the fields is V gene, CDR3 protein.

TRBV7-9 CASSLAWDGYEQYF
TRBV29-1 CSVGRVDDEQFF
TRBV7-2 CASSRPETTGGSGNTIYF
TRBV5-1 CASQDENTGELFF
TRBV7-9 CASTPRGRETGELFF
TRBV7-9 CASSWGVGRGDQPQHF
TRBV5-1 CASSSGTATYEQYF
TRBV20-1 CSASRGNQPQHF
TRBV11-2 CASSKTNNEQFF
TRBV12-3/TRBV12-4 CASSERASSDTQYF
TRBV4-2 CASSQVGSVGYQETQYF
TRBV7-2 CASRLTGAGQPQHF
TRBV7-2 CAGSLVAGGGTGELFF
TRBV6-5 CASSRQGSTDTQYF
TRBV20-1 CSAPKTGTLKTEAFF
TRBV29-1 CSVGGASETQYF
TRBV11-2 CASRGLKNIQYF